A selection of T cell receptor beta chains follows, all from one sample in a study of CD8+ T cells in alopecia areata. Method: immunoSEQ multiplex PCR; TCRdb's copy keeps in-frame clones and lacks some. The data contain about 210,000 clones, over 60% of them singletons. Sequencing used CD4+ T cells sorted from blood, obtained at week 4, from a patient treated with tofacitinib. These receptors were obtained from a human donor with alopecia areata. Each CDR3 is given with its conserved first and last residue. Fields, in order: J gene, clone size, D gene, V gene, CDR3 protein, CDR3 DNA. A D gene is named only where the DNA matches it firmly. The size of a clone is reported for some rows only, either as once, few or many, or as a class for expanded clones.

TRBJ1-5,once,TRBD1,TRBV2,CATRGGQGSYSNQPQHF,TGTGCCACGAGGGGAGGACAGGGGTCTTATAGCAATCAGCCCCAGCATTTT
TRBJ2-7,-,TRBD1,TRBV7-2,CASSLRDRGRGEQYF,TGTGCCAGCAGCTTACGAGACAGGGGGCGCGGCGAGCAGTACTTC
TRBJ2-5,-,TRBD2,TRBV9,CASSASGGARETQYF,TGTGCCAGCAGCGCTAGCGGGGGGGCAAGGGAGACCCAGTACTTC
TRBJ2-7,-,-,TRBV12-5,CASGLVLGGQSSYEQYF,TGTGCTAGTGGTTTGGTACTCGGCGGGCAGAGCTCCTACGAGCAGTACTTC
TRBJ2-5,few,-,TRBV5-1,CASSPLGGRETQYF,TGCGCCAGCAGCCCCCTAGGGGGGAGAGAGACCCAGTACTTC
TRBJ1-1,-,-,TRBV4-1,CASTSGVRGVNTEAFF,TGCGCCAGCACCTCAGGGGTGCGTGGAGTGAACACTGAAGCTTTCTTT
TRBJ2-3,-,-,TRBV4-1,CASSQAGARDTQYF,TGCGCCAGCAGCCAAGCTGGGGCCAGGGATACGCAGTATTTT
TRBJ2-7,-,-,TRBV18,CASSLGSGYEQYF,TGTGCCAGCTCATTGGGCAGCGGCTACGAGCAGTACTTC
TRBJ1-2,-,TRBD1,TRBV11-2,CASSWRQGDGYTF,TGTGCCAGCAGCTGGCGACAGGGAGATGGCTACACCTTC
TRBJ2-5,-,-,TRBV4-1,CASSPSRSGRETQYF,TGCGCCAGCAGCCCAAGCCGGTCGGGGAGAGAGACCCAGTACTTC
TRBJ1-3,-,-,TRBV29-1,CSVAGELGNTIYF,TGCAGCGTGGCGGGAGAATTAGGAAACACCATATATTTT
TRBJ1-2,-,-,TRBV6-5,CASRDTTNYGYTF,TGTGCCAGCAGGGACACAACTAACTATGGCTACACCTTC
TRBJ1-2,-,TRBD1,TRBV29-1,CSVRDREYGYTF,TGCAGCGTGAGGGACAGGGAGTATGGCTACACCTTC
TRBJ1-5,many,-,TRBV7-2,CASSLVGEGQPQHF,TGTGCCAGCAGCTTAGTTGGGGAGGGTCAGCCCCAGCATTTT
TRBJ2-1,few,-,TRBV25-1,CASSGNEQFF,TGTGCCAGCAGTGGGAATGAGCAGTTCTTC
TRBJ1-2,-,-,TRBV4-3,CASSQDFTGYGYTF,TGCGCCAGCAGCCAAGATTTCACCGGCTATGGCTACACCTTC
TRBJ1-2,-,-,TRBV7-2,CASSLTDRSGGYTF,TGTGCCAGCAGCTTAACAGACAGGTCCGGGGGCTACACCTTC
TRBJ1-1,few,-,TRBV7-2,CASSFSLNTEAFF,TGTGCCAGCAGCTTTTCTCTGAACACTGAAGCTTTCTTT
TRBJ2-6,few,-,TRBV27,CASSFGQPGANVLTF,TGTGCCAGCAGTTTCGGACAACCCGGGGCCAACGTCCTGACTTTC
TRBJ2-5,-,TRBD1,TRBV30,CAWTGNRGEETQYF,TGTGCCTGGACGGGAAACAGGGGAGAAGAGACCCAGTACTTC
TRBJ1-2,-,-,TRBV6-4,CASSEGHGLYGYTF,TGTGCCAGCAGTGAAGGACACGGGCTTTATGGCTACACCTTC
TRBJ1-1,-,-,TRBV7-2,CASSPGTKGSVNTEAFF,TGTGCCAGCAGCCCCGGAACCAAGGGGTCAGTGAACACTGAAGCTTTCTTT
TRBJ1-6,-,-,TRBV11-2,CASSFGQNSPLHF,TGTGCCAGCAGCTTCGGACAAAATTCACCCCTCCACTTT
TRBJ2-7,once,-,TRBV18,CASQPPPGREGLVHEQYF,TGTGCCAGCCAACCCCCGCCTGGAAGGGAAGGCCTTGTCCACGAGCAGTACTTC
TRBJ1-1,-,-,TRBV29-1,CSVDLMNTEAFF,TGCAGCGTTGATTTGATGAACACTGAAGCTTTCTTT